This T cell receptor beta chain was retrieved from a study of shared clonotypes between healthy human individuals. Profiling relied on immunoSEQ multiplex PCR, and the TCRdb table lists in-frame clones only, not all of them. The sample has roughly 2.2 million clones; around 92% are singletons. Specimen: naive CD4+ T cells from PBMCs. Subset in this sample: CD45RA+ positively selected. The sequence derives from a man younger than 35 in good health. Some clones in this sample may be carry-over from other donors' samples.

The CDR3: CASRPGLAGEYNEQFF. The CDR3 region has the DNA TGTGCCAGCAGGCCGGGACTAGCGGGAGAATACAATGAGCAGTTCTTC. The chain combines TRBV2 with TRBJ2-1, with 14 bases that match TRBD2. CDR3 length equals 16 residues. Germline V lookup: CDR1 SNHLY, CDR2 FYNNEI. Unmatched junction bases numbered 5, after V lost 6 bases and J lost 4 bases. Combining the CDR3 with reference TRBV2 and TRBJ2-1 gives the whole variable domain EPEVTQTPSHQVTQMGQEVILRCVPISNHLYFYWYRQILGQKVEFLVSFYNNEISEKSEIFDDQFSVERPDGSNFTLKIRSTKLEDSAMYFCASRPGLAGEYNEQFFGPGTRLTVL.